These 29 T cell receptor beta chains were sequenced from one sample in a study of human T cells and chemical hapten exposure. Library construction involved attaching unique molecular identifiers to individual cDNA molecules, which allowed quantitative, reproducible TCR counting. TCRdb passed the reads through MiXCR, listing each CDR3 protein once. The sample lists around 120,000 distinct CDR3 sequences, roughly 8.5% occurring once. The study extracted total RNA from unfractionated whole blood. The sample consisted of whole blood. The receptor set was obtained from a human donor in good health. Some clones in this sample may be carry-over from other donors' samples.

This clonotype was detected a few times. The V and J genes are TRBV20-1 and TRBJ2-5; maybe TRBD2 (5 bases). The germline V gene has CDR1 DFQATT and CDR2 SNEGSKA (reference sequence). The CDR3 spans 13 residues. The ends were cut back, 3 bases at V and 1 base at J, with 9 bases in the middle. The CDR3 DNA reads TGCAGTGCTAGCTCGGGATTCCAAGAGACCCAGTACTTC. Translation: CSASSGFQETQYF.

As regards this clonotype: A single base separates this from a much larger clone, so it may be a read error. The V gene is TRBV7-8, the J gene TRBJ1-5; the match to TRBD1 covers 10 bases. The CDR3 is 17 residues long. Looked up from germline, CDR1 is SGHVS and CDR2 is FQNEAQ. CDR3 sequence (DNA): TGTGCCAGCAGCGTAGCCAGGACAGGGGGAGGCAATCAGCCCCAGCATTTT. Protein sequence: CASSVARTGGGNQPQHF.

The table lists this clonotype with a few counts. The V gene is TRBV10-2, the J gene TRBJ1-1; D remains ambiguous. The CDR3 covers 12 residues. Trimming took 10 bases from V and 1 from J, leaving 10 bases between them. From germline, CDR1 is WSHSY and CDR2 SAAADI. The CDR3 DNA reads as TGCGCCATCAGAAAGGGGAACACTGAAGCTTTCTTT. Its protein is CAIRKGNTEAFF.

As to this clonotype: Possible read error: a much larger clone is one base away. The CDR3 loop reads CRGQGMNTEAFF. CDR3 sequence (DNA): TGCAGAGGGCAGGGTATGAACACTGAAGCTTTCTTT. The chain employs TRBV29-1 and TRBJ1-1; maybe TRBD1 (5 bases). The CDR3 covers 12 residues. In germline, CDR1 is SQVTM, CDR2 ANQGSEA.

In this sample, this clonotype turned up many times. The chain is built from TRBV7-2 and TRBJ1-6, with 9 positions matching TRBD1. Losses at the gene ends were 3 bases for V and 5 bases for J; bases not matched to a gene: 11. The CDR3 is made up of 18 amino acids. Germline V gene lookup returns CDR1 SGHTA and CDR2 FQGNSA. The CDR3 coding sequence is TGTGCCAGCAGCTTTTATCCGGGACAGGGTTCCCATAATTCACCCCTCCACTTT. It is translated as CASSFYPGQGSHNSPLHF.

The sample holds a few counts of this clonotype. This rearrangement joins TRBV7-9 to TRBJ2-7; 9 bases align to TRBD1. The CDR3 runs 15 residues. Germline CDR1 and CDR2: SEHNR and FQNEAQ (reference sequence). V shed 4 bases, J shed 6 bases, and the junction held 10 bases outside the gene matches. The DNA of the CDR3 is TGTGCCAGCAGCTGGACAGGGGCCCTCCTCACCGAGCAGTACTTC. Residues: CASSWTGALLTEQYF.

V usage is TRBV21-1 and J usage is TRBJ1-1; no DNA check was done on the table's D call, TRBD1. TRBV21-1 is noted as a pseudogene. The CDR3 runs 15 residues. The CDR3 DNA reads as TGTGCCAGCAGCAAAGGAGGGGGGATGAACACTGAAGCTTTCTTT. This sequence encodes CASSKGGGMNTEAFF.

In this sample, this clonotype turned up many times. This rearrangement joins TRBV2 to TRBJ2-3; 9 bases are a match to TRBD2. Unmatched junction bases numbered 2, after V lost 3 bases and J lost 1 base. Germline lookup yields CDR1 SNHLY and CDR2 FYNNEI. The CDR3 extends over 15 amino acids. For the CDR3, the DNA is TGTGCCAGCAGTGATTCTAGCGGGGGCACAGATACGCAGTATTTT. This codes for CASSDSSGGTDTQYF.

This clonotype was recorded a few times. V is TRBV7-9 and J is TRBJ1-6, with D maybe TRBD1 (6 bases). CDR1 and CDR2 from the germline V gene are SEHNR and FQNEAQ (reference sequence). Trimming left V 5 bases short and J 9 bases short, with 11 bases between. The CDR3 runs 13 residues. Here the CDR3 reads CASSPGDTSPLHF. CDR3 DNA sequence: TGTGCCAGCAGCCCCGGGGACACTTCACCCCTCCACTTT.

This rearrangement joins TRBV29-1 to TRBJ2-1; possible D gene TRBD1, 5 bases. This CDR3 region has 14 residues. V was pared by 2 bases and J by 10 bases, with 18 bases between. Germline-derived CDR1 and CDR2 are SQVTM and ANQGSEA. DNA of the CDR3: TGCAGCGTTGAAAATACAAGGGGATATCGGGAGCAGTTCTTC. This encodes CSVENTRGYREQFF.

This clonotype was seen a handful of times. The rearrangement joins TRBV6-2 or TRBV6-3 to TRBJ2-7; 11 bases align to TRBD2. Unmatched junction bases numbered 13, after V lost 0 bases and J lost 6 bases. The CDR3 totals 18 residues. In germline, CDR1 is MNHEY, CDR2 SVGEGT. The CDR3 loop reads CASSYSKVAGGPSSEQYF. DNA for the CDR3: TGTGCCAGCAGTTACTCGAAGGTAGCGGGAGGGCCGTCAAGCGAGCAGTACTTC.

This clonotype was recorded at least ten times. This sequence joins TRBV6-5 and TRBJ2-3; the match to TRBD2 covers 7 bases. The CDR3 spans 14 residues. V trimming: 2 bases; J trimming: 3 bases; junction bases outside the gene matches: 2. Germline loops: CDR1 MNHEY, CDR2 SVGAGI. CDR3 residues: CASSYRGETDTQYF. CDR3 DNA: TGTGCCAGCAGTTACCGGGGGGAGACAGATACGCAGTATTTT.

The V call is TRBV10-3, the J call TRBJ2-1, with a possible D match to TRBD1 (5 bases). Germline V gene sequence: CDR1 ENHRY, CDR2 SYGVKD. The CDR3 extends over 12 amino acids. V was clipped by 10 bases and J by 4 bases, with 11 bases between them. The CDR3 sequence: CATLTDYNEQFF. CDR3 DNA: TGTGCCACCTTGACAGATTACAATGAGCAGTTCTTC.

The chain couples TRBV20-1 to TRBJ2-2; D unresolved. The CDR3 is 15 amino acids. V lost 3 bases and J lost 0, with 11 bases in between. The germline V gene encodes CDR1 DFQATT and CDR2 SNEGSKA (reference sequence). The CDR3 nucleotides read TGCAGTGCTAGGGGATATCCCGCGAACACCGGGGAGCTGTTTTTT. Its protein product is CSARGYPANTGELFF.

The chain recombines TRBV4-1 with TRBJ1-1; tentatively, D is TRBD1 (6 bases). Trimming shortened V by 0 bases and J by 4 bases, and 12 bases separated the two germline ends. The CDR3 is 15 amino acids. Looked up from germline, CDR1 is MGHRA and CDR2 is YSYEKL. The CDR3 region is CASSQDRGMVTEAFF. The CDR3 DNA reads TGCGCCAGCAGCCAAGACAGGGGAATGGTCACTGAAGCTTTCTTT.

The J gene is TRBJ1-1, the V gene TRBV9; no definite D call. The CDR3 has 13 residues. The germline CDR1 and CDR2 sequences are SGDLS and YYNGEE. With 0 bases removed from V and 2 bases from J, the gap between germline ends came to 5 bases. CDR3 nucleotide sequence: TGTGCCAGCAGCGTAGAGACCAACACTGAAGCTTTCTTT. Protein sequence: CASSVETNTEAFF.

The CDR3 DNA is TGTGCCAGCAGCCCTGGAAACCTCGCAACTAATGAAAAACTGTTTTTT. Its translation is CASSPGNLATNEKLFF. The gene calls are TRBV3-1 and TRBJ1-4; D is ambiguous. Trimming removed 4 bases at V and 0 bases at J, with 12 bases between. The CDR3 covers 16 residues. Per germline, CDR1 LGHDT and CDR2 YNNKEL (reference sequence).

This clonotype has at least ten counts. The V gene is TRBV6-5, the J gene TRBJ2-2, with 11 bases that match TRBD2. This CDR3 spans 17 amino acids. V gave up 0 bases and J gave up 4 bases; unmatched junction bases: 4. The germline CDR1 and CDR2 sequences are MNHEY and SVGAGI. In nucleotides, the CDR3 is TGTGCCAGCAGTTACTCTAGCGGGGGGGCCAGCACCGGGGAGCTGTTTTTT. It translates to CASSYSSGGASTGELFF.

This clonotype was found a few times. This chain connects TRBV20-1 to TRBJ1-1; 11 positions match TRBD1. The J segment lost 4 bases and the V segment lost 2 bases, leaving 6 bases of the junction unmatched. This CDR3 comprises 15 residues. CDR1 and CDR2 (germline): DFQATT, SNEGSKA (reference sequence). The CDR3: CSARKGTGGFTEAFF. The CDR3 DNA follows: TGCAGTGCTAGAAAAGGGACAGGGGGATTCACTGAAGCTTTCTTT.

The chain carries TRBV4-1 and TRBJ2-1, with D hard to call. This CDR3 contains 16 residues. V lost 0 bases, J lost 4 bases, and 13 bases lay in between. Germline V gene data show CDR1 as MGHRA and CDR2 as YSYEKL. CDR3 DNA: TGCGCCAGCAGCCAAGATGTCGAGCGAATTTACAATGAGCAGTTCTTC. Its translation: CASSQDVERIYNEQFF.

The genes are TRBV20-1 and TRBJ1-1; D is uncertain. The germline V gene encodes CDR1 DFQATT and CDR2 SNEGSKA (reference sequence). The ends were cut back, 5 bases at V and 0 bases at J, with 13 bases in the middle. This CDR3 has 14 residues. The CDR3 spells CSAPIPVMNTEAFF. The CDR3 coding sequence is TGCAGTGCTCCAATCCCAGTCATGAACACTGAAGCTTTCTTT.

This clonotype was seen at least ten times. CDR3 amino acids: CAISTGDPNTEAFF. Written as DNA, the CDR3 is TGTGCCATCAGTACAGGGGATCCGAACACTGAAGCTTTCTTT. This chain links TRBV10-3 with TRBJ1-1; TRBD1 matches at 7 bases. V gave up 5 bases and J gave up 1 base; unmatched junction bases: 4. Germline V gene lookup returns CDR1 ENHRY and CDR2 SYGVKD. The CDR3 extends over 14 amino acids.

This clonotype occurred many times. V is TRBV20-1 and J is TRBJ2-1; TRBD1 aligns across 8 bases. V was pared by 0 bases and J by 8 bases, with 12 bases of the junction left unmatched. The CDR3 runs 16 residues. The germline CDR1 and CDR2 sequences are DFQATT and SNEGSKA (reference sequence). CDR3 in DNA: TGCAGTGCTAGAGATGGTCAGGGGGCCACTCTCCATGAGCAGTTCTTC. Translated, it gives CSARDGQGATLHEQFF.

This clonotype was seen many times. The chain carries TRBV6-5 and TRBJ2-5; the D is unclear. The germline CDR1 and CDR2 sequences are MNHEY and SVGAGI. Trimming took 4 bases from V and 2 from J, leaving 8 bases between them. This CDR3 has 13 residues. In DNA, the CDR3 is TGTGCCAGCAGTTCCAGGTATCAAGAGACCCAGTACTTC. It is translated as CASSSRYQETQYF.

The chain combines TRBV4-1 with TRBJ2-7; TRBD2 matches at 9 bases. The junction had 5 bases not matched to a gene; V was cut back by 1 base and J by 4 bases. This CDR3 has 15 residues. The germline CDR1 and CDR2 sequences are MGHRA and YSYEKL. CDR3 in amino acids: CASSQGAGGPYEQYF. In DNA form, the CDR3 reads TGCGCCAGCAGCCAAGGGGCGGGAGGGCCTTACGAGCAGTACTTC.

The chain has TRBV3-1 and TRBJ1-2; no firm D call. V lost 2 bases to trimming and J lost 1 base, with 5 bases between them. The CDR3 extends over 13 amino acids. Germline loops: CDR1 LGHDT, CDR2 YNNKEL (reference sequence). The CDR3 sequence: CASSQRGNYGYTF. The CDR3 DNA follows: TGTGCCAGCAGCCAACGGGGTAACTATGGCTACACCTTC.

This clonotype was observed a few times. The chain combines TRBV6-5 with TRBJ1-5; D may be TRBD1 (6 bases). V was trimmed by 5 bases and J by 1 base, leaving 12 bases between them. The length of the CDR3 is 15 residues. Germline CDR1 reads MNHEY; CDR2 reads SVGAGI. CDR3 loop: CASSEAGGSNQPQHF. The CDR3 DNA reads as TGTGCCAGCAGTGAAGCGGGGGGCAGCAATCAGCCCCAGCATTTT.

The sample holds many counts of this clonotype. This sequence joins TRBV7-2 and TRBJ2-1; 13 nucleotides match TRBD2. Looked up from germline, CDR1 is SGHTA and CDR2 is FQGNSA. V lost 5 bases to trimming and J lost 9 bases; unmatched junction nucleotides: 7. The CDR3 runs to 15 residues. The CDR3 reads CASSETSGGAPEQFF. The CDR3 DNA follows: TGTGCCAGCAGCGAAACTAGCGGGGGGGCCCCTGAGCAGTTCTTC.

The chain has TRBV12-5 and TRBJ1-1, with 8 positions matching TRBD1. V lost 6 bases and J lost 4; bases outside the gene matches: 28. Germline CDR1 is LGHNT and CDR2 is FRNRAP. The CDR3 length is 21 residues. The CDR3 here is CASGSPGQDNTAAPYPTEAFF. The CDR3, as DNA: TGTGCTAGTGGCTCGCCGGGACAGGATAATACTGCGGCCCCATACCCCACTGAAGCTTTCTTT.